This T cell receptor beta chain originates from a study of Ad26.COV2.S vaccination and SARS-CoV-2 variants. Documented treatment: some 20 received Ad26.COV2.S at low or high dose, single or two shots; 5 received placebo; per-sample allocation not given. Specimen acquisition occurred on day 63 following the initial vaccine or placebo injection. TCRdb's copy holds only in-frame clones and misses some; the assay was immunoSEQ multiplex PCR. The repertoire holds roughly 680,000 clones, with around 90% as singletons. V gave up 7 bases and J gave up 3 bases, with 13 bases separating them. CDR3 length: 14 amino acids. CDR1 SGHTA and CDR2 FQGNSA come from the germline V gene.

The chain carries TRBV7-2 and TRBJ1-3; D remains unclear. Source: peripheral blood, taken in a trial of Ad26.COV2.S vaccine versus placebo. This clonotype originated in a person between 18 and 65 years old who received the Ad26.COV2.S COVID-19 vaccine or a placebo. CDR3 amino acids: CASKRSGGGNTIYF. The CDR3, as DNA: TGTGCCAGCAAGAGATCGGGAGGTGGAAACACCATATATTTT.